Each of the 10 T cell receptor beta chains below was sequenced from the same sample in a study of T cells in Graves' hyperthyroidism and ophthalmopathy. Amplification of TCR beta CDR3 regions was performed using RNA transcripts as template. TCR CDR3 regions were first amplified by RT-PCR with HTBI primers. Via MiXCR, TCRdb re-called the multiplex PCR reads, giving one row per CDR3 protein. The sample contains around 600,000 distinct CDR3 sequences, 45% of which appear only once. Sequenced input: peripheral blood or thyroid tissue (not recorded which). The receptors shown here come from an adult man with Graves' disease, either hyperthyroidism or ophthalmopathy (not recorded which).

The chain joins TRBV9 to TRBJ1-6; 8 nucleotides line up with TRBD1. In germline, CDR1 is SGDLS, CDR2 YYNGEE. The CDR3 covers 15 residues. Unmatched junction bases numbered 10, after V lost 0 bases and J lost 14 bases. The CDR3 is CASSVGGTGTVALHF. DNA for the CDR3: TGTGCCAGCAGCGTAGGGGGGACAGGCACCGTCGCCCTCCACTTT.

The rearrangement links TRBV20-1 to TRBJ1-1, with D maybe TRBD1 (6 bases). Germline V gene lookup returns CDR1 DFQATT and CDR2 SNEGSKA (reference sequence). V was trimmed by 6 bases and J by 2 bases, leaving 13 bases between them. CDR3 length equals 13 residues. This chain's CDR3 is CSAPRGDNTEAFF. In DNA, the CDR3 is TGCAGTGCCCCGAGGGGGGATAACACTGAAGCTTTCTTT.

The chain links TRBV25-1 to TRBJ2-7; D is possibly TRBD2 (5 bases). The V and J ends lost 5 bases and 5 bases respectively, with 10 bases between them. Germline values: CDR1 MGHDK, CDR2 SYGVNS. The CDR3 runs 12 residues. The CDR3 spells CASSIPGNEQYF. The CDR3 coding sequence is TGTGCCAGCAGTATCCCGGGGAACGAGCAGTACTTC.

V is TRBV9 and J is TRBJ2-5, with 9 bases identical to TRBD1. Germline CDR1 reads SGDLS; CDR2 reads YYNGEE. The CDR3 covers 17 residues. V shed 3 bases and J 2 bases; nucleotides not matched to a gene: 11. The CDR3 region has the DNA TGTGCCAGCAGCGAGACAGGGGGGGCTAGCGGACAAGAGACCCAGTACTTC. Its protein is CASSETGGASGQETQYF.

The chain joins TRBV20-1 to TRBJ1-3; TRBD1 is a possible D gene (5 bases). The CDR3 is made up of 17 amino acids. Trimming removed 0 bases at V and 4 bases at J, with 19 bases between. Per germline, CDR1 DFQATT and CDR2 SNEGSKA (reference sequence). The CDR3 sequence is CSARDRSGSLRGNTIYF. The CDR3, as DNA: TGCAGTGCTAGAGATCGGTCAGGGAGTTTGAGGGGAAACACCATATATTTT.

V usage is TRBV20-1 and J usage is TRBJ2-7; 11 bases are a match to TRBD2. Per the germline V gene, CDR1 is DFQATT and CDR2 is SNEGSKA (reference sequence). This CDR3 is 14 amino acids long. Trimming took 6 bases from V and 4 from J; bases not matched to a gene: 8. This CDR3 is CSAPAGTSGYEQYF. CDR3 nucleotide sequence: TGCAGTGCCCCTGCCGGGACTAGCGGTTACGAGCAGTACTTC.

This chain links TRBV19 with TRBJ1-5; TRBD1 agrees at 8 bases. Unmatched junction bases numbered 5, after V lost 5 bases and J lost 2 bases. CDR3 size: 15 residues. CDR1 LNHDA and CDR2 SQIVND come from the germline V gene (reference sequence). CDR3 protein: CASSPQTGGNQPQHF. DNA of the CDR3: TGTGCCAGTAGTCCTCAGACAGGGGGCAATCAGCCCCAGCATTTT.

This clonotype came up a few times. The V call is TRBV12-3 or TRBV12-4, the J call TRBJ1-5; 7 bases match TRBD1. The CDR3 extends over 15 amino acids. The junction had 10 bases not matched to a gene; V was cut back by 6 bases and J by 5 bases. The CDR3 coding sequence is TGTGCCAGCAGAAGTCAGACAGGGAGGGATCAGCCCCAGCATTTT. It codes for CASRSQTGRDQPQHF.

The table lists this clonotype with many counts. V is TRBV2 and J is TRBJ2-7, with D possibly called TRBD1 or TRBD2 (5 bases each). This CDR3 spans 13 amino acids. Germline values: CDR1 SNHLY, CDR2 FYNNEI. With 7 bases removed from V and 5 bases from J, the gap between germline ends came to 15 bases. The CDR3 loop is CASTSPREHEQYF. DNA of the CDR3: TGTGCCAGCACCAGCCCCAGGGAGCACGAGCAGTACTTC.

The rearrangement uses TRBV7-2 and TRBJ2-2; D might be TRBD1 (5 bases). This CDR3 contains 14 residues. V dropped 7 bases and J dropped 1 base, with 10 bases sitting between them. The germline V gene has CDR1 SGHTA and CDR2 FQGNSA. The CDR3 nucleotides are TGTGCCAGCATAAGGGGCCTGAACACCGGGGAGCTGTTTTTT. This sequence encodes CASIRGLNTGELFF.